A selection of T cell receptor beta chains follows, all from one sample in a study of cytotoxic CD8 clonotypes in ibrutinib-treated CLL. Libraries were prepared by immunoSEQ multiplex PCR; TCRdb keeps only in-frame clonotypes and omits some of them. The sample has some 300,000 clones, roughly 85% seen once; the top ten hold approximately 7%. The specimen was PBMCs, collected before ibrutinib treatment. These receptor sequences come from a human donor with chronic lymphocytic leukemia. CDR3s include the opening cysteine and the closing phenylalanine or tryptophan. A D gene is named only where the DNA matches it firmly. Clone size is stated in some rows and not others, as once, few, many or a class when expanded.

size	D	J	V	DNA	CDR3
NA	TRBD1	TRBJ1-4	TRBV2	TGTGCCAGCAGACCCGGGACAGCAGATGAAAAACTGTTTTTT	CASRPGTADEKLFF
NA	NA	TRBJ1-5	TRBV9	TGTGCCAGCAGCGTAGGGGGGGCATACAATCAGCCCCAGCATTTT	CASSVGGAYNQPQHF
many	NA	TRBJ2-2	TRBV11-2	TGTGCCAGCAGCTTAGCATCGGGGGAGCTGTTTTTT	CASSLASGELFF
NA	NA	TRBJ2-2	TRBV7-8	TGTGCCAGCAGCCTCAGGGGGGGCACCACCGGGGAGCTGTTTTTT	CASSLRGGTTGELFF
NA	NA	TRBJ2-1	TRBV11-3	TGTGCCAGCAGCCCCGCCCGGAGCTCCTACAATGAGCAGTTCTTC	CASSPARSSYNEQFF
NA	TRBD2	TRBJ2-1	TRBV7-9	TGTGCCAGCAGCTTAGCGAGGGTTTTAGCGGGAGGGGGCAATGAGCAGTTCTTC	CASSLARVLAGGGNEQFF
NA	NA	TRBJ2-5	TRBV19	TGTGCCAGTAGTTGGCCAGATAAAGAGACCCAGTACTTC	CASSWPDKETQYF
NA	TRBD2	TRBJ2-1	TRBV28	TGTGCCAGCCGAGCGGGAGTAGGTGAGCAGTTCTTC	CASRAGVGEQFF
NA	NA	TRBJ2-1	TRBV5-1	TGCGCCAGCAGCTTGGAATCCCTGAGGGCGTCCTACAATGAGCAGTTCTTC	CASSLESLRASYNEQFF
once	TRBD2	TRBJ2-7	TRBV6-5	TGTGCCAGCAGTCCCGGGACTAGACGATTCGACGAGCAGTACTTC	CASSPGTRRFDEQYF
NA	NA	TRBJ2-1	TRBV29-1	TGCAGCGTTGACGTAGCGTTCTTAGGCAATGAGCAGTTCTTC	CSVDVAFLGNEQFF
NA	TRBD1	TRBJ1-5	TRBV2	TGTGCCAGCAGTGAAGATGGGGCAGGGGGTAGCAATCAGCCCCAGCATTTT	CASSEDGAGGSNQPQHF
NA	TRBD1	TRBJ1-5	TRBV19	TGTGCCAGTAGTCGACAGGGAATGAGCAATCAGCCCCAGCATTTT	CASSRQGMSNQPQHF
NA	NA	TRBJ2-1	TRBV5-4	TGTGCCAGCAGCCACGGGACTCTATACAATGAGCAGTTCTTC	CASSHGTLYNEQFF
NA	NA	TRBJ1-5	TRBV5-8	TGTGCCAGCAGCTTGGCCTTGGACAGTAGCAATCAGCCCCAGCATTTT	CASSLALDSSNQPQHF
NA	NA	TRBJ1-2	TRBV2	TGTGCCAGCGTTACAGGGTTCTATGGCTACACCTTC	CASVTGFYGYTF
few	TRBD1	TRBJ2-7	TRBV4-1	TGCGCCAGCAGCCAGCGGACAGGGGGGTTCGAGCAGTACTTC	CASSQRTGGFEQYF
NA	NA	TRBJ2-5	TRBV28	TGTGCCAGCAGTTTGGTGGAGACTGAGACCCAGTACTTC	CASSLVETETQYF
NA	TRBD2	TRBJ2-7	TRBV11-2	TGTGCCAGCAGCCGCACTATTACTGGGACTAGCATTGGCGAGCAGTACTTC	CASSRTITGTSIGEQYF
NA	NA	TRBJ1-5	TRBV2	TGTGCCAGCAGTGATACGCAGGACCGAGGTCTCCGGCCCCAGCATTTT	CASSDTQDRGLRPQHF
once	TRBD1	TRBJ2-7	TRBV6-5	TGTGCCAGCAGTTCGGACAGGGGGGGCGAGCAGTACTTC	CASSSDRGGEQYF
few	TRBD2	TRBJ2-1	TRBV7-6	TGTGCCAGCAGCCACCGTCCCGGGACTAGCGGGAGCTCCTACAATGAGCAGTTCTTC	CASSHRPGTSGSSYNEQFF
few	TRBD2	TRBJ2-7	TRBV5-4	TGTGCCAGCACCAGACTAGCGGGAGGACCCACCTACGAGCAGTACTTC	CASTRLAGGPTYEQYF
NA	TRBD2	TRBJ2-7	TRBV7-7	TGTGCTAGCAGCAATGACGCGGGGGGCGAGCAGTACTTC	CASSNDAGGEQYF
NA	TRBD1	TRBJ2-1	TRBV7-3	TGTGCCAGCAGCTTGAGACCGACAGGGCTCAATGAGCAGTTCTTC	CASSLRPTGLNEQFF
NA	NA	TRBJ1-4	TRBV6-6	TGTGCCAGAGAAGCGCCAACTAATGAAAAACTGTTTTTT	CAREAPTNEKLFF
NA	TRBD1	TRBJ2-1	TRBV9	TGTGCCAGCAGCTATTCCGGGACAGTCTCCCCTGAGCAGTTCTTC	CASSYSGTVSPEQFF
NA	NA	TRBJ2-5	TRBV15	TGTGCCACCAGCAGAGGGACAGAAGAGACCCAGTACTTC	CATSRGTEETQYF
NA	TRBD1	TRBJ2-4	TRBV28	TGTGCCAGCAGTCCAGGGACAGAAATTCAGTACTTC	CASSPGTEIQYF
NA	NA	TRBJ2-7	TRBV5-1	TGCGCCAGCAGCTTTGGCGGCTACGAGCAGTACTTC	CASSFGGYEQYF
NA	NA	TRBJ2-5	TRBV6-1	TGTGCCAGCAGTGAAATGTCAGCCATCCAAGAGACCCAGTACTTC	CASSEMSAIQETQYF
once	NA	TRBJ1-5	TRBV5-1	TGCGCCAGCAGCCCGGACGGGAATCAGCCCCAGCATTTT	CASSPDGNQPQHF
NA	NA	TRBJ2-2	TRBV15	TGTGCCACCAGCAGAGATTCCATGGGGGGCACCGGGGAGCTGTTTTTT	CATSRDSMGGTGELFF
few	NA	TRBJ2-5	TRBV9	TGTGCCAGCAGCGTAGACCAACAAGAGACCCAGTACTTC	CASSVDQQETQYF
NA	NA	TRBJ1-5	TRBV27	TGTGCCAGCAGTTTATCCGTACTACAGCCCCAGCATTTT	CASSLSVLQPQHF
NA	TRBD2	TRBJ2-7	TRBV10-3	TGTGCCATCAGCATTATAGCGGGAGGTGGATACGAGCAGTACTTC	CAISIIAGGGYEQYF
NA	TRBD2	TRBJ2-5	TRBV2	TGTGCCAGCAGTAGGACTAGCGGGAGTGAGACCCAGTACTTC	CASSRTSGSETQYF
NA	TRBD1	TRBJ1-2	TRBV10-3	TGTGCCATCAGTCATTTCGAATGGACAGGGATGGAAGACTATGGCTACACCTTC	CAISHFEWTGMEDYGYTF
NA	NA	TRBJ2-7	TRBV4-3	TGCGCCAGCAGCCAAGGTCTCACCGCGGGCGGGAATTCCTACGAGCAGTACTTC	CASSQGLTAGGNSYEQYF
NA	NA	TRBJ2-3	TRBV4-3	TGCGCCAGCAGCCAAGCTCCCTTCAGCTGGGACACTTACACAGATACGCAGTATTTT	CASSQAPFSWDTYTDTQYF
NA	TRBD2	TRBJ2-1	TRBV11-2	TGTGCCAGCAGCTTACAAACTAGCGGTGAGCAGTTCTTC	CASSLQTSGEQFF
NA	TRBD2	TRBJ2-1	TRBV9	TGTGCCAGCAGCGTAGCTCTAGCGGGTTCTTCCTACAATGAGCAGTTCTTC	CASSVALAGSSYNEQFF
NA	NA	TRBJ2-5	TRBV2	TGTGCCAGCAGTGATTGGACCCAGTACTTC	CASSDWTQYF
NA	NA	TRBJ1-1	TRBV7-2	TGTGCCAGCAGCTTAGCTTGGCCTCTCGGACCGAACACTGAAGCTTTCTTT	CASSLAWPLGPNTEAFF
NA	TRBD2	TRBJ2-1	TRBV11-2	TGTGCCAGCAGCGGGACTAGCCGTTATGAGCAGTTCTTC	CASSGTSRYEQFF
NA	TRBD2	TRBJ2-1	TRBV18	TGTGCCAGCTCACCACCGGGACTAGCGGCCAGCTACAATGAGCAGTTCTTC	CASSPPGLAASYNEQFF
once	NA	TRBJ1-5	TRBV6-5	TGTGCCAGCAGTCCTGGACAGTATAGCAATCAGCCCCAGCATTTT	CASSPGQYSNQPQHF
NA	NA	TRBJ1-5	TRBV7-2	TGTGCCAGCAGCTTAGGTTGGCAGCCCCAGCATTTT	CASSLGWQPQHF
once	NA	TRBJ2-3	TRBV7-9	TGTGCCAGCAGCTTAGGAACGTGGGATACGCAGTATTTT	CASSLGTWDTQYF
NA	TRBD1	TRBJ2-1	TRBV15	TGTGCCACCAGCAGGACAGGGGTGGCGAGCAATGAGCAGTTCTTC	CATSRTGVASNEQFF
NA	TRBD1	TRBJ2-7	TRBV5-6	TGTGCCAGCAGCTCGCTGGGACAGACCTACGAGCAGTACTTC	CASSSLGQTYEQYF
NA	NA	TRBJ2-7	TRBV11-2	TGTGCCAGTAGCTTAGATTTAGGGAGGACGACGGGGCAGTACTTC	CASSLDLGRTTGQYF